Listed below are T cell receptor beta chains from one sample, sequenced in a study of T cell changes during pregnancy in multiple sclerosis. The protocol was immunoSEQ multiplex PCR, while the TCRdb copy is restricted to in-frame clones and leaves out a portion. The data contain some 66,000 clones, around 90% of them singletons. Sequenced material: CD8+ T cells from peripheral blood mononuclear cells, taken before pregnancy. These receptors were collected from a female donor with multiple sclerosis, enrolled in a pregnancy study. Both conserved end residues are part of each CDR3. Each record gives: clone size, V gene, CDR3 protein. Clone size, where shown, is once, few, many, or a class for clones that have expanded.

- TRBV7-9 CASSLPSSDIQYF
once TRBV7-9 CASSPPGGELFF
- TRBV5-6 CASSSGTDTEAFF
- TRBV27 CASSFGGRYEQYF
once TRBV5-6 CASSATGTGGFNEQFF
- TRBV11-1 CASSPLAGGPQETQYF
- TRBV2 CASSVGPSGGAENEQFF
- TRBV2 CASSLLSVAGGTDTQYF
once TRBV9 CASSVDGAPNTEAFF
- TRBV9 CASSARVWGQDYGYTF
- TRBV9 CASSSYSDRGPAYEQYF
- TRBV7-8 CASSYGSGTGGLLTEAFF
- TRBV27 CASREGQGTPNYGYTF
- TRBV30 CAWSPGTGGEQYF
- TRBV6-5 CASSYSAGGLRNTIYF
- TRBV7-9 CASSGGTLGYTF
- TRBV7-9 CASSFYSGGSRADTQYF
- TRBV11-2 CASSRKQGEDIEKLFF
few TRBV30 CAWSVGAGDEAFF
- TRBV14 CASSHLYQETQYF
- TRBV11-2 CASSSARTGYIEQFF
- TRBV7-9 CASSEGQAYGYTF
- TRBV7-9 CASSLRLAGGNSYEQYF
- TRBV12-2 CASRLEASKGLIGYTF
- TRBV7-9 CASSHTSNTGELFF
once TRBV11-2 CASSLEQGLGYTF
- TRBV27 CASAIWGGEPQHF
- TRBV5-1 CASSADMGNTEAFF
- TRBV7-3 CASSLTAGGLYNEQFF
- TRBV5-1 CASSGGQSTGETQYF
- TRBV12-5 CASVQAGDNTGELFF
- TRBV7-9 CASSPRQGGPGEQFF
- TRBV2 CASSDREGNSPLHF
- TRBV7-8 CASSLDIRTSGGRGTDTQYF
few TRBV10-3 CACGGGGTDTQYF
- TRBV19 CASSLDRGDYGYTF
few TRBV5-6 CASSYGTVNTEAFF
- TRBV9 CASSVGQNNEQFF
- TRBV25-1 CASSESGLRVEETQYF
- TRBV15 CATSREGTISGNTIYF
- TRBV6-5 CASSYSFDRGDTQYF
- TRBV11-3 CASSPGLAGATDTQYF
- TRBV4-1 CASSQADRAEQYF
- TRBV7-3 CASSRGDGYTF
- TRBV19 CASSIASGGYNEQFF
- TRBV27 CASSLGAATNEKLFF
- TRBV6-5 CASSSGFLRGGYTF
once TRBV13 CASSSGQDIGDEQFF
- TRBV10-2 CASSGQIDGYTF
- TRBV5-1 CASSPPAGSQETQYF
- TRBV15 CATSGVMNTEAFF
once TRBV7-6 CAGSSGQVSGNTIYF
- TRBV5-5 CASTGTGDSPLHF
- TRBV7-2 CASSLGGQLTTNEKLFF
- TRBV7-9 CASGGGPLKETQYF
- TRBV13 CASSLPGTGGPDTQYF
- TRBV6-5 CASRTGGKGLFF
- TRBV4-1 CASSQEGVAAFF
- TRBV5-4 CASSFRGGGHEQYF
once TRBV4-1 CASSHGLAVTDTQYF